This T cell receptor beta chain originates from a study of low-dose radiotherapy and immunotherapy resistance in tumors. Study at large: The schedule for Cohort 2 used 1 Gy per fraction every two weeks, which added up to 13 Gy over 26 weeks. Participants were given intravenous cyclophosphamide 200 mg/m2 every two weeks, one day before radiation and immunotherapy.

Germline V CDR1 and CDR2: SGHTA, FQGTGA. The V end was cut by 5 bases, the J end by 4 bases, with 21 bases between. The CDR3 runs to 17 residues. With a constant-region primer and a V-primer adapter, TCRs were subjected to around 18 PCR cycles of amplification. Via MiXCR, TCRdb re-called the reads, giving one row per CDR3 protein. The table has 40,000 to 65,000 distinct CDR3 sequences, 33% seen once. Turning to this clonotype: Given a far larger clone just one base away, this is likely a sequencing read error.

Sample time point: after trial treatment. Treatment here: LDRT plus nivolumab, ipilimumab, low-dose cyclophosphamide and aspirin (RACIN trial). In the RACIN dose-escalation trial, donors got nivolumab plus ipilimumab with aspirin, cyclophosphamide and radiotherapy. Patients with advanced, tumor-infiltrating lymphocyte-negative solid tumors were eligible. The specimen was PBMCs, collected after low-dose radiotherapy plus immunotherapy. The clonotype originates from a male donor with rectosigmoid adenocarcinoma. The V call is TRBV7-3, the J call TRBJ1-5; tentative D call: TRBD1 (5 bases). CDR3 coding DNA: TGTGCCAGCAGCCCAGGGTTTGGGGCCGACCTTAATCAGCCCCAGCATTTT. As protein: CASSPGFGADLNQPQHF.